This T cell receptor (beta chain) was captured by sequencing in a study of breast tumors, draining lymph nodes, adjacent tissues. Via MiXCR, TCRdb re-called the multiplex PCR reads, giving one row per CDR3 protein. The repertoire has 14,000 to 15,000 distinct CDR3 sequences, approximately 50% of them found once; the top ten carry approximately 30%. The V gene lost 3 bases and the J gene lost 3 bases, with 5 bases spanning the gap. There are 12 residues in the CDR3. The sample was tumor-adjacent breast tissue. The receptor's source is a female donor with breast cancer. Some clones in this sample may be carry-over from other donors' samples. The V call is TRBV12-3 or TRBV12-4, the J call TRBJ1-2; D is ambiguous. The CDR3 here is CASSFAHYGYTF. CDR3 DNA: TGTGCCAGCAGTTTCGCCCACTATGGCTACACCTTC.